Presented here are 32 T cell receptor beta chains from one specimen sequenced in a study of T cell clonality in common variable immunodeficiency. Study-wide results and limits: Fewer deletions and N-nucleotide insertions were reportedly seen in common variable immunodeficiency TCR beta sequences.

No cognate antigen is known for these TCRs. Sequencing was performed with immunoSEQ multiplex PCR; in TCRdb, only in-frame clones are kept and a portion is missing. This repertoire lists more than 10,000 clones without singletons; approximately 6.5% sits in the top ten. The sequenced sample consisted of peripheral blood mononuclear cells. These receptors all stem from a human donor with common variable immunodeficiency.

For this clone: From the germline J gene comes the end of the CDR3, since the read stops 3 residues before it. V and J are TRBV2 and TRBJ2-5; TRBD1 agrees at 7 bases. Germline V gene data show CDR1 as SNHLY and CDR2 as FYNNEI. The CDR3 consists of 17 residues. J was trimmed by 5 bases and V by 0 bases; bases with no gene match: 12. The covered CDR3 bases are TGTGCCAGCAGTGAAGCGCCGATCACAGGGGATTGGGAGACC. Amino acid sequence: CASSEAPITGDWET. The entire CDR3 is CASSEAPITGDWETQYF.

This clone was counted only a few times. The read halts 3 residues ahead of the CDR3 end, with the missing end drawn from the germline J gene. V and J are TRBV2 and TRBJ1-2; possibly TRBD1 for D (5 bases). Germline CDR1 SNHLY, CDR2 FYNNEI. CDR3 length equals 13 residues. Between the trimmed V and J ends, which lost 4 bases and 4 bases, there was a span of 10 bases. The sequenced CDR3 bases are TGTGCCAGCAGTGGGGGGGGACGCTATGGC. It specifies CASSGGGRYG. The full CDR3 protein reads CASSGGGRYGYTF.

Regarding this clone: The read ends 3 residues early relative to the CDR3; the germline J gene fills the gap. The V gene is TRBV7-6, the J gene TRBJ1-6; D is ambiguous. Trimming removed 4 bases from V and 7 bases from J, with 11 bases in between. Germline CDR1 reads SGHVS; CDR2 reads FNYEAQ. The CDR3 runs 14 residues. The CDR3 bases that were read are TGTGCCAGCAGCTCTACAGTAGGGAATTCACCC. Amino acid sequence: CASSSTVGNSP. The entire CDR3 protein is CASSSTVGNSPLHF.

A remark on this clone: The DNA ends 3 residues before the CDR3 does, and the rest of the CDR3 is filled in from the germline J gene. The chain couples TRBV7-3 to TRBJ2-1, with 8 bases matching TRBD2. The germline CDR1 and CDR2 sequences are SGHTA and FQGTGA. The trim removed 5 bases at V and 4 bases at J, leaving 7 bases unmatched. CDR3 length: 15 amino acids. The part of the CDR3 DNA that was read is TGTGCCAGCAGCGCGGGGGGCCCTCCATACAATGAG. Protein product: CASSAGGPPYNE. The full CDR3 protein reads CASSAGGPPYNEQFF.

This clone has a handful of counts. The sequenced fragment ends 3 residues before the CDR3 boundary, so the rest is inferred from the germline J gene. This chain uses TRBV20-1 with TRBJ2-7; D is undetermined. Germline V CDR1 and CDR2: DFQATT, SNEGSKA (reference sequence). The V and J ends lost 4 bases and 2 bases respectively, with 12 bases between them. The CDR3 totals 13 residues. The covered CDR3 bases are TGCAGTGCTACCGGGTCTAGGACCTACGAG. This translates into CSATGSRTYE. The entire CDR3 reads CSATGSRTYEQYF.

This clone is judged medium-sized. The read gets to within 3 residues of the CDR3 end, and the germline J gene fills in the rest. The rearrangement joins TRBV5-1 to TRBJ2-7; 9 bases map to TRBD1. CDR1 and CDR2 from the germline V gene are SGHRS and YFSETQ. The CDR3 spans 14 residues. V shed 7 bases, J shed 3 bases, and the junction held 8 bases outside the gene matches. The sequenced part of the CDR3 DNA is TGCGCCAGCCGCGGGACAGGGATAATCTACGAG. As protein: CASRGTGIIYE. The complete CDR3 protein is CASRGTGIIYEQYF. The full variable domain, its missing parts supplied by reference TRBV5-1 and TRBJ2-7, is KAGVTQTPRYLIKTRGQQVTLSCSPISGHRSVSWYQQTPGQGLQFLFEYFSETQRNKGNFPGRFSGRQFSNSRSEMNVSTLELGDSALYLCASRGTGIIYEQYFGPGTRLTVT.

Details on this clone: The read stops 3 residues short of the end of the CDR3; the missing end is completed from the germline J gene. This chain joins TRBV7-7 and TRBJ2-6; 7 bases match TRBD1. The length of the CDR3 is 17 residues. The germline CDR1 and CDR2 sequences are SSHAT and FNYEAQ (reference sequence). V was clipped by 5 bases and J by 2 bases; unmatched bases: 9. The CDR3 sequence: CASSPGQRPAGANVLTF. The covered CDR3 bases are TGTGCCAGCAGCCCGGGACAGCGTCCCGCTGGGGCCAACGTC. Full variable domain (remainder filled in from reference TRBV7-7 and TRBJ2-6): GAGVSQSPRYKVTKRGQDVTLRCDPISSHATLYWYQQALGQGPEFLTYFNYEAQPDKSGLPSDRFSAERPEGSISTLTIQRTEQRDSAMYRCASSPGQRPAGANVLTFGAGSRLTVL.

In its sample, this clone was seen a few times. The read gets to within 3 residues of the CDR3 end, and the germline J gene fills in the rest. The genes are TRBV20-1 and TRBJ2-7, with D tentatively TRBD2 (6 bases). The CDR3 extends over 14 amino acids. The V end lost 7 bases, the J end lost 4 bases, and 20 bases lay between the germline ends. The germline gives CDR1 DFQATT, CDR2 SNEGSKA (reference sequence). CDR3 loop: CSVLVPGENYEQYF. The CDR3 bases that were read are TGCAGTGTCCTCGTCCCGGGGGAGAATTACGAG.

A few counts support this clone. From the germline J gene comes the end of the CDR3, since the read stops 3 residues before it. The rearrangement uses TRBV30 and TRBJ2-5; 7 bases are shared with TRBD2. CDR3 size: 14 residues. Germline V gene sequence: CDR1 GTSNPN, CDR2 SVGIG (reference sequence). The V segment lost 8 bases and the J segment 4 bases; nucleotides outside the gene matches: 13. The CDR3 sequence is CAGAWSGVPETQYF. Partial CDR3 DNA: TGTGCCGGGGCGTGGAGCGGGGTCCCAGAGACC.

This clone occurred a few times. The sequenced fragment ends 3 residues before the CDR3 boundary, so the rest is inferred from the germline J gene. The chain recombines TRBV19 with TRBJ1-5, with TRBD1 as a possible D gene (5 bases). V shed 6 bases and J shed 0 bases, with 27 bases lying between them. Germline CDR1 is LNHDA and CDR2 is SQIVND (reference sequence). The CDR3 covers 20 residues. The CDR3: CASRSGFAGRLSNSNQPQHF. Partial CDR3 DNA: TGTGCCAGTAGATCCGGGTTCGCAGGGAGGCTTTCGAATAGCAATCAGCCC.

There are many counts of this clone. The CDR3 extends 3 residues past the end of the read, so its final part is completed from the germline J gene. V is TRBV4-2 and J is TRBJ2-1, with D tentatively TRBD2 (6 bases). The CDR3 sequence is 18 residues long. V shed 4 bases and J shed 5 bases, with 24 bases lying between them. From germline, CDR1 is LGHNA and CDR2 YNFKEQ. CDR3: CASSPKGGGFLLNNEQFF. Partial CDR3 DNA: TGTGCCAGCAGCCCCAAGGGTGGAGGGTTCCTACTTAACAATGAG.

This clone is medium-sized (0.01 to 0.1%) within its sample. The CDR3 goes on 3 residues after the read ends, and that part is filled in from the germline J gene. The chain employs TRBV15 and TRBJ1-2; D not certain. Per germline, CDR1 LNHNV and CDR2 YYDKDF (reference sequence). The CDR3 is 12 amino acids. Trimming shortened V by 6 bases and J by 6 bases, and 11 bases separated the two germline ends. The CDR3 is CATSPNADGYTF. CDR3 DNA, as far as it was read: TGTGCCACCAGTCCAAATGCGGATGGC.

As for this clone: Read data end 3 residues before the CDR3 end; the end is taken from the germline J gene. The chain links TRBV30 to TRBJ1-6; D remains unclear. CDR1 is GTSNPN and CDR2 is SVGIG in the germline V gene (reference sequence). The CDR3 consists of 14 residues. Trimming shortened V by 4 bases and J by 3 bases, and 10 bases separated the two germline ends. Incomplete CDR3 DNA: TGTGCCTGGAAGTCGCCAGGCTATAATTCACCC. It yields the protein CAWKSPGYNSP. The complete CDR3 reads CAWKSPGYNSPLHF.

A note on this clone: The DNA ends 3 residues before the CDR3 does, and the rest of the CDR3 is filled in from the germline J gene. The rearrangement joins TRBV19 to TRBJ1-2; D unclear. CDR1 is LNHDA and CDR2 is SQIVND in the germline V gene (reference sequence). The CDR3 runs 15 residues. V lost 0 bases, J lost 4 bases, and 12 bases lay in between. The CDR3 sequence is CASSIDLRAFYGYTF. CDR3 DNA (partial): TGTGCCAGTAGTATAGATCTAAGGGCCTTCTATGGC.

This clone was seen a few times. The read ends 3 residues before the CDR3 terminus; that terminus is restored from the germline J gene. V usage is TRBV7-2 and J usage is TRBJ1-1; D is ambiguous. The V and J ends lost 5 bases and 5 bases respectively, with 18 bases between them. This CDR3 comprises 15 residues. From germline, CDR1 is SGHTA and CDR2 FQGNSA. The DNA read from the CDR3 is TGTGCCAGCAGCACAGACCTGTTAATTGGGACTGAA. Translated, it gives CASSTDLLIGTE. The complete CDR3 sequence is CASSTDLLIGTEAFF.

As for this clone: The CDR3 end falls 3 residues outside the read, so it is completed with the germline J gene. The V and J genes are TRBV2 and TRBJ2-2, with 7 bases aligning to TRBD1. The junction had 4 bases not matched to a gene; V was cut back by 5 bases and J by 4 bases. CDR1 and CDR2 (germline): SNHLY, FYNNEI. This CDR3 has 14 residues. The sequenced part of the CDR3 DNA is TGTGCCAGCAGTTCGACAGGGACCACCGGGGAG. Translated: CASSSTGTTGE. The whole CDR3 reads CASSSTGTTGELFF.

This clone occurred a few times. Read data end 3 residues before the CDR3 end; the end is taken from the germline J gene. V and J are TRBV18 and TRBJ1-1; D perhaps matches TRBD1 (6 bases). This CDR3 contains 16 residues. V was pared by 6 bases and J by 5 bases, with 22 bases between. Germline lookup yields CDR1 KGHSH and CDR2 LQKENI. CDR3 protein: CASSLQSTGLGTEAFF. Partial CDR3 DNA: TGTGCCAGCTCTCTTCAATCCACAGGGTTGGGGACTGAA.

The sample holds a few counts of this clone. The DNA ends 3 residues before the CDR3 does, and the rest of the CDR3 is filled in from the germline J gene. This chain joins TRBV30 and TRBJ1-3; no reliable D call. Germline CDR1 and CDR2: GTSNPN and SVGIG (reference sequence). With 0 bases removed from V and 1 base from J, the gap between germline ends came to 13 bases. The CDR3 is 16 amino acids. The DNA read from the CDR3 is TGTGCCTGGAGTGTTAAACTGCTCCGTTCTGGAAACACC. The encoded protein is CAWSVKLLRSGNT. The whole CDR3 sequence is CAWSVKLLRSGNTIYF.

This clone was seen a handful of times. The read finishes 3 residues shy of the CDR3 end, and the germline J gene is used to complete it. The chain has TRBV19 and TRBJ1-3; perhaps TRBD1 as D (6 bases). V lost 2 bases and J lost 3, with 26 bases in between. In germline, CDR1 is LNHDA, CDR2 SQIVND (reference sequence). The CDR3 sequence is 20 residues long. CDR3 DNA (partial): TGTGCCAGTAGTATATGGATCACGCGTGGCCGTCCCAGGGGTGGAAACACC. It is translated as CASSIWITRGRPRGGNT. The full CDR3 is CASSIWITRGRPRGGNTIYF.

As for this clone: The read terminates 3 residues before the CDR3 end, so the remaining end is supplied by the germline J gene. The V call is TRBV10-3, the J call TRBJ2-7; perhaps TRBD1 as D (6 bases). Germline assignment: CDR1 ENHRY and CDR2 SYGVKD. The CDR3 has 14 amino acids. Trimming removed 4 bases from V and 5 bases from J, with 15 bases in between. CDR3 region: CAISVGAGSHEQYF. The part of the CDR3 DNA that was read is TGTGCCATCAGTGTGGGGGCAGGGAGCCACGAG.

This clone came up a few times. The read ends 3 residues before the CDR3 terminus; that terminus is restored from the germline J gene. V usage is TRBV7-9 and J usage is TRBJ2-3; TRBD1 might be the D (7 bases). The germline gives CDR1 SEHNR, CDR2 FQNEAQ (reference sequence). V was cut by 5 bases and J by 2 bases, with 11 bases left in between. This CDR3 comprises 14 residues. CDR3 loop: CASSAGQYTDTQYF. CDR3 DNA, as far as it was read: TGTGCCAGCAGCGCGGGACAGTACACAGATACG.

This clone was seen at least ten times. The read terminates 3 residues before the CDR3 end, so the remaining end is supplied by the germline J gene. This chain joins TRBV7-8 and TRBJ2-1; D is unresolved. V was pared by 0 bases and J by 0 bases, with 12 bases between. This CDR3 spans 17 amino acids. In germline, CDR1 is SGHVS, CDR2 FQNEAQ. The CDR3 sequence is CASSLAFGQVSYNEQFF. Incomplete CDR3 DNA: TGTGCCAGCAGCTTAGCTTTCGGTCAGGTCTCCTACAATGAG. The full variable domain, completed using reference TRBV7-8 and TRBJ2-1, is GAGVSQSPRYKVAKRGQDVALRCDPISGHVSLFWYQQALGQGPEFLTYFQNEAQLDKSGLPSDRFFAERPEGSVSTLKIQRTQQEDSAVYLCASSLAFGQVSYNEQFFGPGTRLTVL.

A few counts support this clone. The part of the CDR3 DNA that was read is TGTGCCTGGATGCTGGAGGGGTCTTGGGGC. It codes for CAWMLEGSWG. The whole CDR3 region reads CAWMLEGSWGYTF. J is TRBJ1-2 and V is TRBV30, with D possibly TRBD1 on 5 matching bases. Read sequence stops 3 residues before the CDR3 end, and the germline J gene provides the missing end. The CDR3 is 13 amino acids. Germline loops: CDR1 GTSNPN, CDR2 SVGIG (reference sequence).

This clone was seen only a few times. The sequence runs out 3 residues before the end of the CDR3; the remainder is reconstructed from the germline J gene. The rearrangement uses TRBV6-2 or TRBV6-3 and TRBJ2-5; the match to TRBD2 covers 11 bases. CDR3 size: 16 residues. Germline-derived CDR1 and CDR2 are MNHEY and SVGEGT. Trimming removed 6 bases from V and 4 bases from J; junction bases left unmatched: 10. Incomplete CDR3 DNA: TGTGCCAGCAGCCTCCTAGCGGGGGGCGGGGGAGAGACC. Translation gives CASSLLAGGGGET. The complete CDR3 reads CASSLLAGGGGETQYF.

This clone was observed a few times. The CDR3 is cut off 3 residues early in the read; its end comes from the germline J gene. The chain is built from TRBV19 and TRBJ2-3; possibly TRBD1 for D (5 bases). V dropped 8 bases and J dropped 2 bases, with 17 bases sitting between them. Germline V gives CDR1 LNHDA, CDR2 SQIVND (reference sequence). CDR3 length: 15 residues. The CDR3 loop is CASAPLRVHTDTQYF. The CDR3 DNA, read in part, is TGTGCCAGTGCTCCTCTCAGGGTCCACACAGATACG. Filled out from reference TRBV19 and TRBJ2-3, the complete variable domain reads DGGITQSPKYLFRKEGQNVTLSCEQNLNHDAMYWYRQDPGQGLRLIYYSQIVNDFQKGDIAEGYSVSREKKESFPLTVTSAQKNPTAFYLCASAPLRVHTDTQYFGPGTRLTVL.

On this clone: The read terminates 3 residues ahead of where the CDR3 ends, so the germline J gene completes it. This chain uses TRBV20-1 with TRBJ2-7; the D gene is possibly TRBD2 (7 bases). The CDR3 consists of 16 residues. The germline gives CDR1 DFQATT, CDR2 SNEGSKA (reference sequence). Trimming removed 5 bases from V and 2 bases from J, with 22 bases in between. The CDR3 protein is CSAYNRLGGGTYEQYF. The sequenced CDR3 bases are TGCAGTGCTTATAATCGGCTAGGGGGGGGCACCTACGAG.

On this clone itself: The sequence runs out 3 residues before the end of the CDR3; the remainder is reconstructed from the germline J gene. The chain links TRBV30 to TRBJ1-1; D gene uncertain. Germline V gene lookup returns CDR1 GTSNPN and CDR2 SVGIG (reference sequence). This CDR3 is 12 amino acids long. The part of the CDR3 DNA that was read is TGTGCCTGGAACCGAGTTCCCGGTCGA. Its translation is CAWNRVPGR. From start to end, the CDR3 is CAWNRVPGRAFF.

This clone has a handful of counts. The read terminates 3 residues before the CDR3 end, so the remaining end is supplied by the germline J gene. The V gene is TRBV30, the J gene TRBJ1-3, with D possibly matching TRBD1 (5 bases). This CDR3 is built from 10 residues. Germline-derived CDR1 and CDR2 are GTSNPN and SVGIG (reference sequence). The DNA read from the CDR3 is TGTGCCTGGAGTCCGCAGGGT. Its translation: CAWSPQG. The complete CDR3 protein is CAWSPQGIYF.

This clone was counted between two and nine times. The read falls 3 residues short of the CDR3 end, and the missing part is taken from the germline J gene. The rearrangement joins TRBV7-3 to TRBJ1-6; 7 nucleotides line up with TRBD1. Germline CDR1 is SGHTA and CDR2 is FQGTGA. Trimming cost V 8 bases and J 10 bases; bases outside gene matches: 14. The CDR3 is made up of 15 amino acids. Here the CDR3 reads CASLPTGTEGSPLHF. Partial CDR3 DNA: TGTGCCAGCTTGCCAACCGGGACAGAAGGGTCACCC. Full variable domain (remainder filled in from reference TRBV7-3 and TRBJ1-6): GAGVSQTPSNKVTEKGKYVELRCDPISGHTALYWYRQSLGQGPEFLIYFQGTGAADDSGLPNDRFFAVRPEGSVSTLKIQRTERGDSAVYLCASLPTGTEGSPLHFGNGTRLTVT.

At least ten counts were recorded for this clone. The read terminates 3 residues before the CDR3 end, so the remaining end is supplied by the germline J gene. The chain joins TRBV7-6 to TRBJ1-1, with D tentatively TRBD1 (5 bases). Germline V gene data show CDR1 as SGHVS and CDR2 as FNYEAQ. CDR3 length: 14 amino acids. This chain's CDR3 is CASSLASGTRTAFF. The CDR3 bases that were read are TGTGCCAGCAGCTTAGCCTCCGGGACTAGAACC.

CDR3 in amino acids: CASQGQFLSYGYTF. The sequenced part of the CDR3 DNA is TGTGCCAGCCAAGGGCAGTTCCTTTCCTATGGC. The chain is built from TRBV7-9 and TRBJ1-2; D uncertain. The sequence runs out 3 residues before the end of the CDR3; the remainder is reconstructed from the germline J gene. V lost 8 bases, J lost 4 bases, and 17 bases lay in between. This CDR3 is built from 14 residues. In germline, CDR1 is SEHNR, CDR2 FQNEAQ (reference sequence).

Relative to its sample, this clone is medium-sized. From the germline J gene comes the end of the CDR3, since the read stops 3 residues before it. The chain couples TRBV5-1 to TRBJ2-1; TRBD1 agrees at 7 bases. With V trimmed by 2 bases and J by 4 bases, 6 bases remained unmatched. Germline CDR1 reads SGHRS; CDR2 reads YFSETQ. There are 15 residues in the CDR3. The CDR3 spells CASSLGGEEYNEQFF. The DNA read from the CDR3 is TGCGCCAGCAGCTTAGGGGGCGAGGAGTACAATGAG. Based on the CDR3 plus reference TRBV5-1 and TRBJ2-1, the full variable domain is KAGVTQTPRYLIKTRGQQVTLSCSPISGHRSVSWYQQTPGQGLQFLFEYFSETQRNKGNFPGRFSGRQFSNSRSEMNVSTLELGDSALYLCASSLGGEEYNEQFFGPGTRLTVL.